Following are 23 T cell receptor beta chains from one sample sequenced in a study of blood T cell repertoires in COVID-19. Measured with immunoSEQ multiplex PCR; TCRdb has only the in-frame clones, and not every one. The sample has around 300,000 clones, around 90% seen once. The sequencing sample was made of peripheral blood. The receptors were sampled from a woman younger than 45 with COVID-19, enrolled during active disease.

The rearrangement joins TRBV2 to TRBJ2-5; no definite D call. Trimming shortened V by 6 bases and J by 2 bases, and 7 bases separated the two germline ends. Germline-derived CDR1 and CDR2 are SNHLY and FYNNEI. The CDR3 length is 12 residues. CDR3 sequence (DNA): TGTGCCAGCAGACCCCTACAAGAGACCCAGTACTTC. Residues: CASRPLQETQYF.

This clone turned up a few times. The chain is built from TRBV6-5 and TRBJ2-7; 11 bases align to TRBD2. The length of the CDR3 is 15 residues. Germline lookup yields CDR1 MNHEY and CDR2 SVGAGI. V was pared by 6 bases and J by 0 bases, with 4 bases of the junction left unmatched. The CDR3 bases are TGTGCCAGCAGCAGGACTAGCGGGCCCTCCTACGAGCAGTACTTC. Its protein is CASSRTSGPSYEQYF.

V usage is TRBV6-5 and J usage is TRBJ1-4; D is unclear. Trimming cost V 4 bases and J 6 bases, with 12 bases left between them. This CDR3 comprises 14 residues. Germline-derived CDR1 and CDR2 are MNHEY and SVGAGI. CDR3 in amino acids: CASSSREVDEKLFF. The CDR3 DNA reads as TGTGCCAGCAGTTCCCGGGAGGTCGATGAAAAACTGTTTTTT.

The rearrangement links TRBV7-2 to TRBJ1-2, with 7 bases matching TRBD1. V was clipped by 2 bases and J by 0 bases; unmatched bases: 0. The V gene's germline CDR1 is SGHTA and CDR2 FQGNSA. CDR3 length: 14 residues. The CDR3 reads CASSLQGANYGYTF. As DNA, the CDR3 is TGTGCCAGCAGCTTACAGGGGGCTAACTATGGCTACACCTTC.

The gene calls are TRBV7-6 and TRBJ2-5, with 7 bases matching TRBD1. This CDR3 contains 17 residues. Germline values: CDR1 SGHVS, CDR2 FNYEAQ. The junction had 16 bases not matched to a gene; V was cut back by 3 bases and J by 6 bases. CDR3 sequence reads: CASSFATGKRNSKTQYF. CDR3 nucleotide sequence: TGTGCCAGCAGCTTTGCGACAGGGAAAAGAAACAGTAAGACCCAGTACTTC.

CDR3 residues: CAIGGPGAAGANVLTF. The CDR3 DNA reads as TGTGCCATCGGGGGCCCTGGGGCGGCTGGGGCCAACGTCCTGACTTTC. V and J are TRBV10-3 and TRBJ2-6, with D possibly matching TRBD1 (6 bases). V gave up 8 bases and J gave up 2 bases, with 16 bases separating them. In germline, CDR1 is ENHRY, CDR2 SYGVKD. The CDR3 is made up of 16 amino acids.

This clone was found once. The J gene is TRBJ2-5, the V gene TRBV19, with 12 bases matching TRBD2. CDR3 length: 17 residues. CDR1 is LNHDA, CDR2 SQIVND, per germline (reference sequence). After removal of 5 bases from V and 5 bases from J, the junction contained 12 bases not matched to a gene. CDR3 sequence: CASSAPRLAGVDETQYF. The CDR3 nucleotides read TGTGCCAGTAGTGCCCCCCGACTAGCGGGAGTTGATGAGACCCAGTACTTC. Full variable domain (remainder filled in from reference TRBV19 and TRBJ2-5): DGGITQSPKYLFRKEGQNVTLSCEQNLNHDAMYWYRQDPGQGLRLIYYSQIVNDFQKGDIAEGYSVSREKKESFPLTVTSAQKNPTAFYLCASSAPRLAGVDETQYFGPGTRLLVL.

The chain links TRBV7-2 to TRBJ1-4; possible D gene TRBD1, 6 bases. CDR1 is SGHTA, CDR2 FQGNSA, per germline. The CDR3 totals 16 residues. The ends were cut back, 3 bases at V and 2 bases at J, with 13 bases in the middle. The CDR3: CASSLFPGETNEKLFF. CDR3 nucleotide sequence: TGTGCCAGCAGCTTGTTCCCAGGGGAGACTAATGAAAAACTGTTTTTT.

V usage is TRBV7-2 and J usage is TRBJ2-3; D is uncertain. The CDR3 contains 13 residues. Per the germline V gene, CDR1 is SGHTA and CDR2 is FQGNSA. V was clipped by 5 bases and J by 5 bases, with 11 bases between them. For the CDR3, the DNA is TGTGCCAGCAGCACTCGACCAGGAGATACGCAGTATTTT. Protein: CASSTRPGDTQYF.

This chain links TRBV7-9 with TRBJ2-3; 8 positions agree with TRBD2. The germline CDR1 and CDR2 sequences are SEHNR and FQNEAQ (reference sequence). Unmatched junction bases numbered 5, after V lost 4 bases and J lost 2 bases. This CDR3 comprises 15 residues. DNA of the CDR3: TGTGCCAGCAGCTCCCTAGCGGGTGACACAGATACGCAGTATTTT. Translated, it gives CASSSLAGDTDTQYF.

The rearrangement joins TRBV27 to TRBJ2-7; TRBD2 aligns across 8 bases. The length of the CDR3 is 15 residues. V shed 5 bases and J 1 base; nucleotides not matched to a gene: 7. Per the germline V gene, CDR1 is MNHEY and CDR2 is SMNVEV (reference sequence). CDR3 nucleotide sequence: TGTGCCAGCAGTACCCGCGGGAGGAGGTCCTACGAGCAGTACTTC. Its translation: CASSTRGRRSYEQYF.

This rearrangement joins TRBV9 to TRBJ2-7; 12 bases are shared with TRBD1. Germline lookup yields CDR1 SGDLS and CDR2 YYNGEE. The junction had 5 bases not matched to a gene; V was cut back by 2 bases and J by 5 bases. The CDR3 totals 15 residues. CDR3 protein: CASSVSGTGGDEQYF. The DNA of the CDR3 is TGTGCCAGCAGCGTCTCCGGGACAGGGGGCGACGAGCAGTACTTC.

The V gene is TRBV3-1 (or the pseudogene TRBV3-2), the J gene TRBJ2-1; D unclear. The V and J ends lost 1 base and 10 bases respectively, with 8 bases between them. Germline CDR1 LGHDT, CDR2 YNNKEL (reference sequence). This CDR3 comprises 12 residues. In nucleotides, the CDR3 is TGTGCCAGCAGCCAAGTTCCCTCGGAGCAGTTCTTC. Its translation is CASSQVPSEQFF.

The chain combines TRBV11-2 with TRBJ2-1; the match to TRBD2 covers 10 bases. This CDR3 comprises 17 residues. Germline CDR1 and CDR2: SGHAT and FQNNGV. The V segment lost 3 bases and the J segment 3 bases; nucleotides outside the gene matches: 8. The CDR3 is CASSFLAGVSLYNEQFF. Here the CDR3 DNA reads TGTGCCAGCAGCTTTCTAGCGGGAGTCTCTCTCTACAATGAGCAGTTCTTC.

V gene TRBV28 combines with J gene TRBJ2-1; TRBD2 matches at 8 bases. Germline CDR1 and CDR2: MDHEN and SYDVKM. The CDR3 totals 15 residues. After removal of 4 bases from V and 7 bases from J, the junction contained 9 bases not matched to a gene. CDR3 residues: CASSSEREFGNEQFF. CDR3 sequence (DNA): TGTGCCAGCAGTTCCGAGCGGGAGTTCGGGAATGAGCAGTTCTTC.

The chain uses TRBV28 and TRBJ2-7; D is possibly TRBD2 (6 bases). The ends were cut back, 10 bases at V and 6 bases at J, with 13 bases in the middle. The CDR3 contains 11 residues. From germline, CDR1 is MDHEN and CDR2 SYDVKM. The DNA of the CDR3 is TGTGCCACCCGTCGACTAGGCGAGCAGTACTTC. It specifies CATRRLGEQYF.

The chain joins TRBV7-3 to TRBJ2-1; a possible D gene is TRBD1 (6 bases). V lost 3 bases, J lost 2 bases, and 11 bases lay in between. CDR1 and CDR2 from the germline V gene are SGHTA and FQGTGA. The CDR3 runs 15 residues. The CDR3 bases are TGTGCCAGCAGCTTTGGGACAACCCCCTACAATGAGCAGTTCTTC. Its protein product is CASSFGTTPYNEQFF.

The rearrangement uses TRBV13 and TRBJ2-1; 15 bases are a match to TRBD2. J lost 8 bases, V lost 4 bases, and 9 bases had no gene match. Germline V lookup: CDR1 PRHDT, CDR2 FYEKMQ (reference sequence). The CDR3 runs to 17 residues. Written as DNA, the CDR3 is TGTGCCAGCAGCTCGGGACTAGCGGGAGGTCTTGTCGATGAGCAGTTCTTC. It translates to CASSSGLAGGLVDEQFF.

This clone occurred a few times. This chain joins TRBV5-1 and TRBJ1-4, with D possibly matching TRBD1 (5 bases). The CDR3 sequence is 16 residues long. Trimming took off 4 bases at V and 5 bases at J, with 18 bases between the two ends. CDR1 is SGHRS, CDR2 YFSETQ, per germline. The CDR3 loop reads CASSQGVGLSNEKLFF. In DNA, the CDR3 is TGCGCCAGCAGCCAGGGTGTAGGCCTTTCCAATGAAAAACTGTTTTTT.

This clone was seen only once. This chain uses TRBV5-4 with TRBJ2-3, with TRBD2 identical over 9 bases. The V segment lost 0 bases and the J segment 4 bases; nucleotides outside the gene matches: 6. The CDR3 has 16 amino acids. Germline V gene sequence: CDR1 SGHNT, CDR2 YYREEE (reference sequence). This CDR3 is CASSLAGLAHSDTQYF. DNA of the CDR3: TGTGCCAGCAGCTTGGCCGGACTAGCGCACTCAGATACGCAGTATTTT.

V usage is TRBV7-2 and J usage is TRBJ1-5; possible D gene TRBD1, 5 bases. From germline, CDR1 is SGHTA and CDR2 FQGNSA. There are 15 residues in the CDR3. V was pared by 1 base and J by 3 bases, with 10 bases between. The CDR3: CASSLGGGSNQPQHF. CDR3 DNA: TGTGCCAGCAGCTTAGGGGGGGGTTCCAATCAGCCCCAGCATTTT.

V and J are TRBV3-1 (or the pseudogene TRBV3-2) and TRBJ2-4; the D gene is possibly TRBD2 (5 bases). Germline loops: CDR1 LGHDT, CDR2 YNNKEL (reference sequence). The CDR3 loop spans 12 amino acids. V was shortened by 4 bases and J by 7 bases, with 8 bases between the two germline ends. CDR3 residues: CASSPSGNIQYF. CDR3 coding DNA: TGTGCCAGCAGCCCATCGGGGAACATTCAGTACTTC.

As for this clone: The same CDR3 also results from other DNA sequences found in this sample. V is TRBV19 and J is TRBJ2-2, with D perhaps TRBD1 (7 bases). Germline V lookup: CDR1 LNHDA, CDR2 SQIVND (reference sequence). The CDR3 covers 16 residues. V shed 3 bases and J shed 0 bases, with 11 bases lying between them. The CDR3 DNA is TGTGCCAGTAGTATTGGGGGGACAGCGAACACCGGGGAGCTGTTTTTT. Translated, it gives CASSIGGTANTGELFF.